The present TCR beta chain was sequenced within a study of radiotherapy plus CTLA-4 blockade in lung cancer. For this clone: Its antigen is still unknown.

Measured with immunoSEQ multiplex PCR; TCRdb has only the in-frame clones, and not every one. The data contain roughly 54,000 clones, roughly 81% of them seen just once; the ten biggest clones take up 4% to 5.5%. Chemo-refractory metastatic non-small-cell lung cancer patients were treated with focal radiation plus CTLA-4 blockade with ipilimumab. The germline gives CDR1 LNHDA, CDR2 SQIVND (reference sequence). The CDR3 has 16 residues. V lost 10 bases to trimming and J lost 2 bases; unmatched junction nucleotides: 13. Whole-study results and caveats: Tumor-origin TCR clones grew in blood after radiotherapy plus ipilimumab. Interferon-beta and early blood T cell clone dynamics reportedly predicted response best.

The sequenced sample was peripheral blood, obtained from a patient treated with radiotherapy plus ipilimumab. This clonotype was obtained from a human donor with non-small cell lung cancer whose response to radiotherapy plus ipilimumab could not be evaluated. J is TRBJ1-3 and V is TRBV19; 8 nucleotides match TRBD1. The CDR3 DNA reads as TGTGCCACCTCATACACCGGGACAGGAGCTGGAAACACCATATATTTT. Its protein is CATSYTGTGAGNTIYF.